This T cell receptor beta chain was identified during a study of T cell responses to AZD1222 COVID-19 vaccine. Overall study findings and caveats: Recipients of two AZD1222 doses showed rising Spike-specific TCR breadth and depth.

The sample holds one count of this clone. Its antigen remains unknown. V lost 3 bases and J 5 bases, leaving 10 bases between the germline ends. Germline V lookup: CDR1 ENHRY, CDR2 SYGVKD. This CDR3 has 14 amino acids. The repertoire was sequenced with immunoSEQ multiplex PCR; TCRdb's copy has only in-frame clones and lacks some. The table includes some 100,000 clones, around 91% detected once. The sequence came from an adult who received the AZD1222 COVID-19 vaccine. The sequencing here drew on peripheral blood, taken 28 days after the second AZD1222 dose. V and J are TRBV10-3 and TRBJ1-4; D is possibly TRBD1 (5 bases). CDR3 amino acids: CAISERAGNEKLFF. CDR3 nucleotides: TGTGCCATCAGTGAAAGGGCAGGGAATGAAAAACTGTTTTTT.